The subject of this entry is one TCR beta chain. The data originate from a study of T cell changes during pregnancy in multiple sclerosis. This CDR3 has 16 amino acids. Germline values: CDR1 SGHTA, CDR2 FQGTGA. The V end lost 1 base, the J end lost 0 bases, and 10 bases lay between the germline ends. Sequencing was performed with immunoSEQ multiplex PCR; in TCRdb, only in-frame clones are kept and a portion is missing. There are approximately 63,000 clones in the sample; over 80% occur only once, and roughly 1.9% lies in the top ten. This clonotype was obtained from a female donor in good health, enrolled as a control in a pregnancy study. Specimen: peripheral blood, collected in the third trimester of pregnancy. The chain links TRBV7-3 to TRBJ2-1; D is perhaps TRBD2 (5 bases). This CDR3 is CASSLRKRSSYNEQFF. DNA of the CDR3: TGTGCCAGCAGCTTAAGAAAGCGGAGCTCCTACAATGAGCAGTTCTTC.